What follows describes a single T cell receptor beta chain. At one end the junction does not follow the germline gene, possibly because of a read error. As handled by the study authors: Estimation of nucleated cell counts was performed using reference gene primer amplification. The assay was immunoSEQ multiplex PCR, and TCRdb's table has in-frame clones only and misses some. The V and J calls and clone size come from that table; D and trimming were worked out from the DNA. The sample includes about 82,000 clones, approximately 86% of them seen just once. The germline gives CDR1 SGHAT, CDR2 FQNNGV. The CDR3 totals 13 residues. This entry comes from a study of blood T cell repertoires in COVID-19. Looking at the study overall: Spain, Italy and the United States supplied samples that represented acute and convalescent COVID-19. PBMCs, B-cell-depleted T cells, or T cells were the source of the cDNA or gDNA that made up the material.

The V gene is TRBV11-2, the J gene TRBJ2-3, with D maybe TRBD1 (5 bases). The material sequenced was peripheral blood. The clonotype was recovered from an elderly man with active or convalescent COVID-19. The chain's CDR3 is CASSLTEAGSPNF. CDR3 in DNA: TGTGCCAGCAGCCTGACAGAGGCAGGGTCCCCCAATTTT. Supplemented by reference TRBV11-2 and TRBJ2-3, the full variable domain reads EAGVAQSPRYKIIEKRQSVAFWCNPISGHATLYWYQQILGQGPKLLIQFQNNGVVDDSQLPKDRFSAERLKGVDSTLKIQPAKLEDSAVYLCASSLTEAGSPNFGPGTRLTVL.